This passage covers 7 T cell receptor beta chains from one sample sequenced in a study of tumor-infiltrating lymphocytes in primary liver carcinoma. Making TCR beta cDNA involved roughly 0.55 ug total RNA and a constant-region primer. The TCR beta library was amplified through three nested multiplex PCR rounds in a modified ARM-PCR procedure. Running roughly 10 cycles apiece, the first two PCR rounds relied on TRBV1-TRBV30 forward primers together with a C-beta reverse primer. TCRdb independently ran MiXCR on the multiplex PCR reads; one entry per CDR3 protein. The data hold around 170,000 distinct CDR3 sequences, with roughly 60% observed a single time. Blood RNA originated from unsorted whole blood, with germline DNA additionally extracted. Sequencing was performed on peripheral blood. All receptors derive from a man aged 35 to 55 with primary liver carcinoma and hepatitis B virus infection.

A word on this clonotype: This could be a read error, since a much larger clone is one nucleotide away. The gene calls are TRBV29-1 and TRBJ2-1; no reliable D call. Trimming stripped 2 bases from V and 3 bases from J, with 11 bases between. CDR3 length: 14 residues. CDR1 and CDR2 from the germline V gene are SQVTM and ANQGSEA. DNA of the CDR3: TGCAGCGTTGAACGTGGCGGTTTCTACAATGAGCAGTTCTTC. This codes for CSVERGGFYNEQFF.

This clonotype was detected ten times or more. The chain links TRBV11-2 to TRBJ2-1; D remains ambiguous. The CDR3 sequence is 13 residues long. V was shortened by 1 base and J by 8 bases, with 9 bases between the two germline ends. Germline loops: CDR1 SGHAT, CDR2 FQNNGV. CDR3 nucleotide sequence: TGTGCCAGCAGCTTAGGGTTGGATGATGAGCAGTTCTTC. This encodes CASSLGLDDEQFF.

The J gene is TRBJ1-1, the V gene TRBV12-3 or TRBV12-4; D gene uncertain. The CDR3 is made up of 12 amino acids. Trimming took 5 bases from V and 4 from J, leaving 8 bases between them. CDR3 amino acids: CASSRELTEAFF. The CDR3 DNA sequence: TGTGCCAGCAGTAGAGAGCTCACTGAAGCTTTCTTT.

Comments on this clonotype: No conserved phenylalanine or tryptophan is present at the end of the CDR3, so a read error is the likely explanation. The chain joins TRBV29-1 to TRBJ2-5; TRBD2 is a possible D gene (6 bases). The CDR3 runs 13 residues. Germline V gene data show CDR1 as SQVTM and CDR2 as ANQGSEA. Trimming removed 8 bases from V and 6 bases from J, with 19 bases in between. Written as DNA, the CDR3 is TGCAGCTTGTTTTTACGGGGGATTCAGACCCAGTACCTC. This codes for CSLFLRGIQTQYL.

Regarding this clonotype: Given a much more abundant clone one base away, this may be a read error. V and J are TRBV4-2 and TRBJ1-2; D is ambiguous. The CDR3 loop spans 14 amino acids. V was trimmed by 1 base and J by 4 bases, leaving 10 bases between them. The germline CDR1 and CDR2 sequences are LGHNA and YNFKEQ. CDR3: CASSQVASGYGYTF. DNA of the CDR3: TGTGCCAGCAGCCAAGTGGCGTCGGGCTATGGCTACACCTTC.

This clonotype came up a few times. V and J are TRBV4-1 and TRBJ2-2; 7 bases match TRBD1. CDR1 and CDR2 from the germline V gene are MGHRA and YSYEKL. Unmatched junction bases numbered 6, after V lost 1 base and J lost 4 bases. CDR3 length: 16 residues. The CDR3 protein is CASSQAATGPTGELFF. The CDR3 DNA reads as TGCGCCAGCAGCCAAGCAGCGACAGGGCCCACCGGGGAGCTGTTTTTT.

This clonotype was counted between two and nine times. The CDR3 here is CATSDSRSNTGELFF. The CDR3 DNA is TGTGCCACCAGTGATAGTAGATCGAACACCGGGGAGCTGTTTTTT. This chain connects TRBV24-1 to TRBJ2-2, with D unclear. V dropped 3 bases and J dropped 0 bases, with 7 bases sitting between them. This CDR3 comprises 15 residues. Per germline, CDR1 KGHDR and CDR2 SFDVKD.